The T cell receptor (beta chain) under discussion was sequenced for a study of shared clonotypes between healthy human individuals. CDR3 length: 10 residues. The germline V gene has CDR1 DFQATT and CDR2 SNEGSKA (reference sequence). V shed 6 bases and J shed 1 base, with 3 bases lying between them. Donors included only healthy HIV-negative adults lacking recent acute infections or vaccinations. Assay used: immunoSEQ multiplex PCR; TCRdb lists only in-frame clones, some missing. In the table there are about 340,000 clones, about 70% of which are singletons. With respect to this clone: Its cognate antigen is unknown. Other DNA sequences within the sample encode an identical CDR3.

Study findings and constraints: Relative to their counterparts shared across all four donors, non-shared clonotypes exhibited diminished generation probabilities.

The clonotype originates from a man aged 25-45 years in good health. Sequencing input: memory CD4+ T cells sorted from blood. Subset noted: CD45RA-negative fraction. This rearrangement joins TRBV20-1 to TRBJ2-5, with D uncertain. CDR3 DNA sequence: TGCAGTGCAGCCCAAGAGACCCAGTACTTC. This translates into CSAAQETQYF.